The T cell receptor beta chain under discussion was sequenced for a study of T cells after yellow fever vaccination. Study background: SMART-Seq v4 Ultra Low Input served to prepare low-cell-number fractions. Study-wide findings and caveats: Peak timing came faster in the weaker secondary response, day 5 versus 15. Post-booster reappearance was seen for most primary-vaccination clones (about 96% CD4, around 91% CD8).

V trimming: 8 bases; J trimming: 5 bases; junction bases outside the gene matches: 10. CDR3 length equals 14 residues. Germline CDR1 is LNHNV and CDR2 is YYDKDF (reference sequence). A universal primer site and UMIs were added as TCR cDNA was made by 5'RACE template switching. Each CDR3 protein is one row after TCRdb ran MiXCR on the 5' RACE reads. This sample yields about 320,000 distinct CDR3 sequences, of which approximately 12% are seen a single time; over 3% belongs to the top ten. About this clonotype: No antigen is known for it.

This chain uses TRBV15 with TRBJ1-1; 8 positions match TRBD1. This specimen was CD4+ T cells sorted from PBMCs, taken 45 days after the yellow fever booster vaccination. The receptor comes from a man younger than 30 who received the YFV17D yellow fever vaccine. Written as DNA, the CDR3 is TGTGCCACCGGTCCTGACAGGGGTAGAACTGAAGCTTTCTTT. Encoded protein: CATGPDRGRTEAFF.